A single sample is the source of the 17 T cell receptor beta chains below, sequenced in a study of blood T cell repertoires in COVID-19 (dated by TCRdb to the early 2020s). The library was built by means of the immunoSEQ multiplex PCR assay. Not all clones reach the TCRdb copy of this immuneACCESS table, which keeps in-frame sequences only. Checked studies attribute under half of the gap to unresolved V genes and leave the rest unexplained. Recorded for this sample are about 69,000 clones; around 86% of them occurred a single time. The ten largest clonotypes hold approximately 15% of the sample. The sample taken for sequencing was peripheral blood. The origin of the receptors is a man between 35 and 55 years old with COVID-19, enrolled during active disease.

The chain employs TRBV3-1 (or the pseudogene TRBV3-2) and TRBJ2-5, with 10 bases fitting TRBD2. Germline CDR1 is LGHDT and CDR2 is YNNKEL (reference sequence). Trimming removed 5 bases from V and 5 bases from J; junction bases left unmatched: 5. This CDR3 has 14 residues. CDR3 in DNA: TGTGCCAGCAGCAAAGCGGGGGGGGTGGAGACCCAGTACTTC. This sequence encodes CASSKAGGVETQYF.

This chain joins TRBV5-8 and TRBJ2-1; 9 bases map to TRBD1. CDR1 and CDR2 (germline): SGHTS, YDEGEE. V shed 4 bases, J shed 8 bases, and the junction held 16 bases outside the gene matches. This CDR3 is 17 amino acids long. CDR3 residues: CASSPLGGGQGIYEQFF. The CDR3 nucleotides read TGTGCCAGCAGCCCCCTGGGGGGGGGACAGGGTATCTATGAGCAGTTCTTC.

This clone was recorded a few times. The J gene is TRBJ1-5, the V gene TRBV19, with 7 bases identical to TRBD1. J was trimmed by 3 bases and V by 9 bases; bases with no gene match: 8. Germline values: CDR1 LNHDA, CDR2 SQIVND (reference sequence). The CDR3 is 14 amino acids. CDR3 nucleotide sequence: TGTGCCAGCCATTACGGGACAGTCAATCAGCCCCAGCATTTT. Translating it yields CASHYGTVNQPQHF.

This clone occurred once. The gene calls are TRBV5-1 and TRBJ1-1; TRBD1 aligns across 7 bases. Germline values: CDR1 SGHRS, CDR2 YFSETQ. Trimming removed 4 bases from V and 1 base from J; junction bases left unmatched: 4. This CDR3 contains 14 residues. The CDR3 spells CASSTGTENTEAFF. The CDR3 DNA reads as TGCGCCAGCAGCACCGGGACAGAGAACACTGAAGCTTTCTTT.

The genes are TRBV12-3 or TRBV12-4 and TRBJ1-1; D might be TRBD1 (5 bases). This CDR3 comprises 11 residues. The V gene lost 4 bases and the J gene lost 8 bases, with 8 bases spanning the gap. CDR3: CASSSRQEAFF. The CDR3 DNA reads TGTGCCAGCAGTTCCCGACAGGAAGCTTTCTTT.

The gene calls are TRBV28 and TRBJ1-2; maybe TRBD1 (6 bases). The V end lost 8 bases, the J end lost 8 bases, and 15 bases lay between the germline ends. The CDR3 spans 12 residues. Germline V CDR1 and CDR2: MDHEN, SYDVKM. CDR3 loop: CASGPDGGGYTF. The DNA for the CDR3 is TGTGCCAGCGGCCCGGATGGGGGCGGCTACACCTTC.

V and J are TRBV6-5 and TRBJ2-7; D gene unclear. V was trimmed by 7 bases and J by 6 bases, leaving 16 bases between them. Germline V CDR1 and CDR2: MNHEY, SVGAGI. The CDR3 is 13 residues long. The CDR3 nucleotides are TGTGCCAGCATGGGCGTAAGGCCGTTCGAGCAGTACTTC. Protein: CASMGVRPFEQYF.

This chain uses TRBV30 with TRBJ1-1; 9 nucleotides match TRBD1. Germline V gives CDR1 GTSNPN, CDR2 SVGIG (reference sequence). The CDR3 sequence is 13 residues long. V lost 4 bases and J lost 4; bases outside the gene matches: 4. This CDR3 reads CAWKGQGPTEAFF. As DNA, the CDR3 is TGTGCCTGGAAGGGACAGGGCCCCACTGAAGCTTTCTTT. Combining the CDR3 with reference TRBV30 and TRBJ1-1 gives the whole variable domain SQTIHQWPATLVQPVGSPLSLECTVEGTSNPNLYWYRQAAGRGLQLLFYSVGIGQISSEVPQNLSASRPQDRQFILSSKKLLLSDSGFYLCAWKGQGPTEAFFGQGTRLTVV.

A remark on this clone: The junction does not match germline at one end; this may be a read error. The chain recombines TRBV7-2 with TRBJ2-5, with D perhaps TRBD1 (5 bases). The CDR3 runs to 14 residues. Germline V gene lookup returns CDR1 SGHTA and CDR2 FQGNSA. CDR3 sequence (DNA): TGTGCCGGCAGCCCCCCAGGGTTGCAAGAGACCCAGTACTTC. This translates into CAGSPPGLQETQYF. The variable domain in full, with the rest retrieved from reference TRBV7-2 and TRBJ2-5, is GAGVSQSPSNKVTEKGKDVELRCDPISGHTALYWYRQSLGQGLEFLIYFQGNSAPDKSGLPSDRFSAERTGGSVSTLTIQRTQQEDSAVYLCAGSPPGLQETQYFGPGTRLLVL.

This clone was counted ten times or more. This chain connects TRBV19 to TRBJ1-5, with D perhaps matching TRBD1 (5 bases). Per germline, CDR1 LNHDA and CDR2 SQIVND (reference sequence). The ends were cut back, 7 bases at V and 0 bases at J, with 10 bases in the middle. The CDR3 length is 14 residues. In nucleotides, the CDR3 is TGTGCCAGTACCAGACAGCGTAGCAATCAGCCCCAGCATTTT. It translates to CASTRQRSNQPQHF.

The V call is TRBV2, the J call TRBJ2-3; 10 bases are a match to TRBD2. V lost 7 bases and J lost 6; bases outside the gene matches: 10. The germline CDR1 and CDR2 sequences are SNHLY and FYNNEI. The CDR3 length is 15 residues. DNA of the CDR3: TGTGCCAGCAATCTAAGGACTAGCGGTGGGGATACGCAGTATTTT. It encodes CASNLRTSGGDTQYF. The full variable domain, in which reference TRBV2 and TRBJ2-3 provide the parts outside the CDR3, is EPEVTQTPSHQVTQMGQEVILRCVPISNHLYFYWYRQILGQKVEFLVSFYNNEISEKSEIFDDQFSVERPDGSNFTLKIRSTKLEDSAMYFCASNLRTSGGDTQYFGPGTRLTVL.

This CDR3 reads CASSRTPEQPQHF. The CDR3 nucleotides are TGTGCCAGTAGTCGGACTCCGGAGCAGCCCCAGCATTTT. The chain is built from TRBV19 and TRBJ1-5, with D unclear. V lost 5 bases to trimming and J lost 7 bases, with 12 bases between them. The CDR3 covers 13 residues. The V gene's germline CDR1 is LNHDA and CDR2 SQIVND (reference sequence).

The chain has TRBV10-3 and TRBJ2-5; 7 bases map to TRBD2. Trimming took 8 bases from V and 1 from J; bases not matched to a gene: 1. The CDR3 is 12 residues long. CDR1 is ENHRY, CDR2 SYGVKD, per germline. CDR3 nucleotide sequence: TGTGCCATCTCGGGGGGCCAAGAGACCCAGTACTTC. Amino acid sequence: CAISGGQETQYF.

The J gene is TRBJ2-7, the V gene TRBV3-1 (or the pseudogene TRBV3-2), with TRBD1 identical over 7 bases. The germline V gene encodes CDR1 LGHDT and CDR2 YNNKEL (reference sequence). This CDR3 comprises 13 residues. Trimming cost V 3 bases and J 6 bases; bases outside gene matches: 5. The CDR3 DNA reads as TGTGCCAGCAGCCAGGAGACAGGGCGCGAGCAGTACTTC. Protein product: CASSQETGREQYF.

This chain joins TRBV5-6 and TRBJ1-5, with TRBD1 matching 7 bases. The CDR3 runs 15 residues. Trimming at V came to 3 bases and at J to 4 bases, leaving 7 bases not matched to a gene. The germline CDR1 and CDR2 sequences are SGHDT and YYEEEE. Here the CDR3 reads CASSWRTGGNQPQHF. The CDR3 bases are TGTGCCAGCAGCTGGAGGACAGGAGGAAATCAGCCCCAGCATTTT.

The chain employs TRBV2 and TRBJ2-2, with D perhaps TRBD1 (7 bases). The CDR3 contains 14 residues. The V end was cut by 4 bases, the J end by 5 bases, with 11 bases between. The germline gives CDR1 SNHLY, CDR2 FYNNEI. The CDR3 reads CASSGQGGTGELFF. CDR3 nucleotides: TGTGCCAGCAGTGGACAGGGAGGTACCGGGGAGCTGTTTTTT.

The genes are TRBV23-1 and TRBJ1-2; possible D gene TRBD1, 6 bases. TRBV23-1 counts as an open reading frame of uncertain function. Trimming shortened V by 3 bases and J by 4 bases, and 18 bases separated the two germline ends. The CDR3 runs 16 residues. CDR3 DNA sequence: TGCGCCAGCAGTCATCCACTCGACAGAGGGGGCTATGGCTACACCTTC. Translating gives CASSHPLDRGGYGYTF.